The clone carrying this T cell receptor (beta chain) was observed once. Original processing methods: By means of reference gene primer amplification, nucleated cell counts were estimated. TCRdb's table, derived via immunoSEQ multiplex PCR, lists solely in-frame clones and lacks some. The D gene and trimming were derived from the DNA, and the V and J assignments and clone size from that table. The sample yields around 86,000 clones, approximately 87% seen once. This specimen belongs to a study of blood T cell repertoires in COVID-19. Turning to the study itself: The United States, Italy and Spain supplied acute and convalescent COVID-19 samples. T cells, B-cell-depleted T cells, or PBMCs provided the cDNA or gDNA that served as material.

V lost 6 bases to trimming and J lost 4 bases, with 16 bases between them. This CDR3 has 15 residues. Germline CDR1 reads LNHDA; CDR2 reads SQIVND (reference sequence). The clonotype was recovered from a human donor with acute or convalescent COVID-19. The donor label of this sample is uncertain. The chain carries TRBV19 and TRBJ1-5, with D possibly being TRBD1 (6 bases). The material sequenced was peripheral blood. CDR3 DNA: TGTGCCAGTAGGCCAACAGGGATTAATAATCAGCCCCAGCATTTT. Its translation: CASRPTGINNQPQHF. Filled out from reference TRBV19 and TRBJ1-5, the complete variable domain reads DGGITQSPKYLFRKEGQNVTLSCEQNLNHDAMYWYRQDPGQGLRLIYYSQIVNDFQKGDIAEGYSVSREKKESFPLTVTSAQKNPTAFYLCASRPTGINNQPQHFGDGTRLSIL.